The T cell receptor beta chain under discussion was sequenced for a study of blood T cell repertoires in COVID-19. Study at large: The origin of the acute and convalescent COVID-19 samples was the United States, Italy and Spain. Sources were T cells, B-cell-depleted T cells, or PBMCs; the material itself was cDNA or gDNA.

Produced via immunoSEQ multiplex PCR; TCRdb's table is partial and in-frame only. This table holds about 270,000 clones, about 88% found once. Sequenced sample: PBMCs or T cells enriched from blood (not recorded which). The receptor was isolated from a woman aged 50 to 60 who had recovered from COVID-19.

This CDR3 reads CAWTVTGPSYSNQPQHF. The CDR3 DNA reads as TGTGCCTGGACCGTGACAGGACCCTCCTATAGCAATCAGCCCCAGCATTTT. The V gene is TRBV30, the J gene TRBJ1-5, with D possibly TRBD1 on 6 matching bases. V was pared by 4 bases and J by 0 bases, with 19 bases between. CDR1 GTSNPN and CDR2 SVGIG come from the germline V gene (reference sequence). CDR3 length: 17 residues.